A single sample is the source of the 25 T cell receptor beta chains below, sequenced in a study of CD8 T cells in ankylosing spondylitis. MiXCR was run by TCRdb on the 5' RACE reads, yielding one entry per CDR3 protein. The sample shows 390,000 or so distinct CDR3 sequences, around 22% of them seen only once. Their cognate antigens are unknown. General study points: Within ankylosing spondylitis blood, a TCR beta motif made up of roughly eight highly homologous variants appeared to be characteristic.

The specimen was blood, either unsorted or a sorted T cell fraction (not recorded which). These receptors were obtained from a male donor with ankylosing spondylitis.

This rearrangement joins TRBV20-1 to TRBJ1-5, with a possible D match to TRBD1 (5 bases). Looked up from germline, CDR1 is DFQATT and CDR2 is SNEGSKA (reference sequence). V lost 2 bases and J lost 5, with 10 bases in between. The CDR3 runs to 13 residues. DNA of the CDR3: TGCAGTGCTAGACCGACAGAAGATCAGCCCCAGCATTTT. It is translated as CSARPTEDQPQHF.

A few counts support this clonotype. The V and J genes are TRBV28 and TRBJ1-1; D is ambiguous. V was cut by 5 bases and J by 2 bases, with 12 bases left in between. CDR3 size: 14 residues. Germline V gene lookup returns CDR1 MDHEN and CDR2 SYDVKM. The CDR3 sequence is CASSPPLTNTEAFF. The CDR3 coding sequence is TGTGCCAGCAGTCCCCCACTAACAAACACTGAAGCTTTCTTT.

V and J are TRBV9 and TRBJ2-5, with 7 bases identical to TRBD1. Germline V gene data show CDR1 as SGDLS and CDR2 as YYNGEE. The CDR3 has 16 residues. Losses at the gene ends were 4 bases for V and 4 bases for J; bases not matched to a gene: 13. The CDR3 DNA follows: TGTGCCAGCAGCCTAACCGGGACGAACAGGGGAGAGACCCAGTACTTC. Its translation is CASSLTGTNRGETQYF. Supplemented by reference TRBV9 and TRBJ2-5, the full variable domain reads DSGVTQTPKHLITATGQRVTLRCSPRSGDLSVYWYQQSLDQGLQFLIQYYNGEERAKGNILERFSAQQFPDLHSELNLSSLELGDSALYFCASSLTGTNRGETQYFGPGTRLLVL.

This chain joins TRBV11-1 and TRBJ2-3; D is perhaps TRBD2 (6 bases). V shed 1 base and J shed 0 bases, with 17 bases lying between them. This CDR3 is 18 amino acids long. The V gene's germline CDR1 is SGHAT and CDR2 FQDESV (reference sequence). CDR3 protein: CASSLVAGGNPSTDTQYF. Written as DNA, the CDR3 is TGTGCCAGCAGCTTAGTCGCGGGCGGGAACCCTAGCACAGATACGCAGTATTTT.

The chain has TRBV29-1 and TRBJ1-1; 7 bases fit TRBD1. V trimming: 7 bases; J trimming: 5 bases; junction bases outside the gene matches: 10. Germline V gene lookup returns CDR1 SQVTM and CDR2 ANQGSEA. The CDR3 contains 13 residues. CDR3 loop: CSAATGELTEAFF. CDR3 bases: TGCAGCGCTGCCACAGGGGAGTTGACTGAAGCTTTCTTT.

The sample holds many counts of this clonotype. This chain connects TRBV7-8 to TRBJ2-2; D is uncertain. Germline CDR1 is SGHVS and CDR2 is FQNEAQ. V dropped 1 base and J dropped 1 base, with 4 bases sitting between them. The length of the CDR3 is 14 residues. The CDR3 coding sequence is TGTGCCAGCAGCTTAGAGCTGAACACCGGGGAGCTGTTTTTT. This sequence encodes CASSLELNTGELFF.

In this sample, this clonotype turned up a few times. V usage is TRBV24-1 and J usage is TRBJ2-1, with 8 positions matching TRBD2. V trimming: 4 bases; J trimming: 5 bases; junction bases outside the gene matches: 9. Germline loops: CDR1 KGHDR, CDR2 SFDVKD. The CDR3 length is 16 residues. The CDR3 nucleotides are TGTGCCACCAGTGACCGAGCGGGAGTCAAGAACAATGAGCAGTTCTTC. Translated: CATSDRAGVKNNEQFF.

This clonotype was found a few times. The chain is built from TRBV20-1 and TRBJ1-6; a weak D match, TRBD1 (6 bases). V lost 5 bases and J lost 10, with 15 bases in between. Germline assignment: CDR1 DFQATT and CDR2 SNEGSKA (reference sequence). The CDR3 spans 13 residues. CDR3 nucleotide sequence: TGCAGTGCTTCTGGGGGGCAAGGATCACCCCTCCACTTT. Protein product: CSASGGQGSPLHF.

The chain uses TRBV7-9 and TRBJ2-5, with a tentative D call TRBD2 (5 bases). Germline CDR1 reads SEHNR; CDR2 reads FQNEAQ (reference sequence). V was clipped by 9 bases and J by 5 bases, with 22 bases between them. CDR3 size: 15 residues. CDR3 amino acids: CARTPDGNSEETQYF. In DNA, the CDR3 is TGTGCCAGAACCCCCGATGGGAATAGCGAGGAGACCCAGTACTTC.

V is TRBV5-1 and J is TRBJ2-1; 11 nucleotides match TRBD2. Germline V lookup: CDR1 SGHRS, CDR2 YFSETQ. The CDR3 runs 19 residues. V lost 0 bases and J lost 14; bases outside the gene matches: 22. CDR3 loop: CASSLDLAGGNLGGSEKFF. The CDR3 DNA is TGCGCCAGCAGCTTGGATCTAGCGGGAGGCAATCTGGGGGGAAGCGAGAAGTTCTTC.

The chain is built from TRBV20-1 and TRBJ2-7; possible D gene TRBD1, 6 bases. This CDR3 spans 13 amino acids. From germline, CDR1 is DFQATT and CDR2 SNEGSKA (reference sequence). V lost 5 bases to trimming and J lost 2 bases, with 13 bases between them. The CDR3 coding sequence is TGCAGTGCTTTCCGGGACACCACCTACGAGCAGTACTTC. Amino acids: CSAFRDTTYEQYF.

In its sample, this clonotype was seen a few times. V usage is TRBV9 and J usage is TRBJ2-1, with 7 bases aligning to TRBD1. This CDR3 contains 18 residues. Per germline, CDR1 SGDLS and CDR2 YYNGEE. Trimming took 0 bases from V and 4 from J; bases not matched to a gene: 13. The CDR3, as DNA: TGTGCCAGCAGCGTAGCTCAGGGAAGGGGGCGCATGTACAATGAGCAGTTCTTC. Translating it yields CASSVAQGRGRMYNEQFF. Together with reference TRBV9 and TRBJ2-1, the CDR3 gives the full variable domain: DSGVTQTPKHLITATGQRVTLRCSPRSGDLSVYWYQQSLDQGLQFLIQYYNGEERAKGNILERFSAQQFPDLHSELNLSSLELGDSALYFCASSVAQGRGRMYNEQFFGPGTRLTVL.

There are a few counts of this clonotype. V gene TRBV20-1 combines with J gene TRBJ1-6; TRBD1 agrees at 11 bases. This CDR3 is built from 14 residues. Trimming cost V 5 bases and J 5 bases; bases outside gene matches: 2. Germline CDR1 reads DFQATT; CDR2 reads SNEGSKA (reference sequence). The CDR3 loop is CSAGGQGDNSPLHF. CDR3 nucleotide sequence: TGCAGTGCTGGGGGACAGGGGGATAATTCACCCCTCCACTTT.

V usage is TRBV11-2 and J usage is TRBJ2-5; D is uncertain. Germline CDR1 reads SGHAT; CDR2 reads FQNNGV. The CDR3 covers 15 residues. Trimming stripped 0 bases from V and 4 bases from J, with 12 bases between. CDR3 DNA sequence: TGTGCCAGCAGCTTAGATCATAGTGAGGTAGAGACCCAGTACTTC. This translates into CASSLDHSEVETQYF.

CDR3 region: CASSRRAPSYEQYF. The CDR3 DNA is TGCGCCAGCAGCCGGAGGGCCCCCTCCTACGAGCAGTACTTC. The rearrangement joins TRBV5-1 to TRBJ2-7, with D perhaps TRBD2 (6 bases). The V end was cut by 4 bases, the J end by 0 bases, with 11 bases between. CDR1 is SGHRS and CDR2 is YFSETQ in the germline V gene. This CDR3 has 14 residues.

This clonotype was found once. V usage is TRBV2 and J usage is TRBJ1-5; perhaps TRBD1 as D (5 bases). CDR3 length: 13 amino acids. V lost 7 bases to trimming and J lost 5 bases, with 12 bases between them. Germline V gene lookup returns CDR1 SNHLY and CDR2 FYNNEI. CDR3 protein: CASTAEGHQPQHF. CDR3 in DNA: TGTGCCAGCACCGCGGAGGGGCATCAGCCCCAGCATTTT.

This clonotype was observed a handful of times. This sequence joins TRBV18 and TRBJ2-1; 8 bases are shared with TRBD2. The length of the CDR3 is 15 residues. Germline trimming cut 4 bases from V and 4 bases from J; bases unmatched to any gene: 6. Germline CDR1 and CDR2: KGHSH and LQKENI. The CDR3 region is CASSLRGGLYNEQFF. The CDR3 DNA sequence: TGTGCCAGCTCACTTCGGGGGGGACTTTACAATGAGCAGTTCTTC. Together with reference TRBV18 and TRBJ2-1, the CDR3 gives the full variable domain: NAGVMQNPRHLVRRRGQEARLRCSPMKGHSHVYWYRQLPEEGLKFMVYLQKENIIDESGMPKERFSAEFPKEGPSILRIQQVVRGDSAAYFCASSLRGGLYNEQFFGPGTRLTVL.

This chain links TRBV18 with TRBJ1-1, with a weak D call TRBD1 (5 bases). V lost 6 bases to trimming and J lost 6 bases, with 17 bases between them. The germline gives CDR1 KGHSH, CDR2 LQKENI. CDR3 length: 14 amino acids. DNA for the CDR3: TGTGCCAGCTCGGGTTCAGGGAATTGGGCTGAAGCTTTCTTT. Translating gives CASSGSGNWAEAFF.

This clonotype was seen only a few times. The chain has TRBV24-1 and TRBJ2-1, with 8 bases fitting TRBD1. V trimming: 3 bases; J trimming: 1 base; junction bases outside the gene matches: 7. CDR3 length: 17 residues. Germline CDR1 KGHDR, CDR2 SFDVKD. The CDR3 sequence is CATSDNTGGRSYNEQFF. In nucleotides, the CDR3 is TGTGCCACCAGTGATAATACAGGGGGGCGGTCCTACAATGAGCAGTTCTTC.

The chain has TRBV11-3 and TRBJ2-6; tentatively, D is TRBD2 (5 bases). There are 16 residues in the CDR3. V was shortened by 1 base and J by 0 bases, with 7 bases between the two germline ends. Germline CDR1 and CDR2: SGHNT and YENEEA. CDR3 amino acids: CASSLGRGSGANVLTF. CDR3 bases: TGTGCCAGCAGCTTAGGTCGGGGCTCTGGGGCCAACGTCCTGACTTTC.

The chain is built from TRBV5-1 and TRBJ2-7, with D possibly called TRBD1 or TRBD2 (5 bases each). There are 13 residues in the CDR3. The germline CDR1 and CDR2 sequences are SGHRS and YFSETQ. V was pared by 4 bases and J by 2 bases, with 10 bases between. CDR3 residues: CASSGGLTYEQYF. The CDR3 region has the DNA TGCGCCAGCAGCGGGGGTCTCACCTACGAGCAGTACTTC.

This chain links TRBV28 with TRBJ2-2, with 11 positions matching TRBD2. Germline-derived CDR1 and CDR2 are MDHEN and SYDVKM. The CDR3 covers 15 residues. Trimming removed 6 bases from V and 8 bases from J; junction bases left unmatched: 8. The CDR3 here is CASRKGLAEWGELFF. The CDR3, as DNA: TGTGCCAGCAGAAAGGGACTAGCGGAATGGGGGGAGCTGTTTTTT.

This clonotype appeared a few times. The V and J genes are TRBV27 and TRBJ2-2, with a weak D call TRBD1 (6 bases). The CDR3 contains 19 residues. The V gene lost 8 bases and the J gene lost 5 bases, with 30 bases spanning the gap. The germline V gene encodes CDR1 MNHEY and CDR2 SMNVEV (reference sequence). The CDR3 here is CASRTGPRGTLKSTGELFF. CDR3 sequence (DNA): TGTGCCAGCCGCACAGGGCCCCGAGGAACCCTAAAGAGTACCGGGGAGCTGTTTTTT.

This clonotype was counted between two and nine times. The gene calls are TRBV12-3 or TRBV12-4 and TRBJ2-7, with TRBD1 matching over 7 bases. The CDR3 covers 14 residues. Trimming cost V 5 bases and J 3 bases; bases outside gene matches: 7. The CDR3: CASSRTGVGYEQYF. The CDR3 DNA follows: TGTGCCAGCAGTCGCACAGGGGTGGGCTACGAGCAGTACTTC.

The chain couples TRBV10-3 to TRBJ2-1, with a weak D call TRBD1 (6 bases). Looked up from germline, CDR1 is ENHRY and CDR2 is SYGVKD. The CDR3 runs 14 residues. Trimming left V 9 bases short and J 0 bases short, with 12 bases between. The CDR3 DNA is TGTGCCATACGACAGGAGAGCTCCTACAATGAGCAGTTCTTC. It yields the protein CAIRQESSYNEQFF.